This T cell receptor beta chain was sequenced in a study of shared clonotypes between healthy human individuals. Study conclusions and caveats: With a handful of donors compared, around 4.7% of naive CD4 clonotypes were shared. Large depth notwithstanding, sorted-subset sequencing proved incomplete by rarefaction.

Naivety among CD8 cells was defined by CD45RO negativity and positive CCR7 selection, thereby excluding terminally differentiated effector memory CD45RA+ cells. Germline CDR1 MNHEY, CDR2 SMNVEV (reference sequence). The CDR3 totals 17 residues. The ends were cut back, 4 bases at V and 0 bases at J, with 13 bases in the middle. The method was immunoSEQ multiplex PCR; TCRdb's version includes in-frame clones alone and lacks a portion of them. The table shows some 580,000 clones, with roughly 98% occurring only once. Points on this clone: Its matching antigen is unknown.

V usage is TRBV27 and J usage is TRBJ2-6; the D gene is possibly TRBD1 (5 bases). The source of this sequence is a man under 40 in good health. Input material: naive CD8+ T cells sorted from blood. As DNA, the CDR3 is TGTGCCAGCAGTTCCCCAGACAGTACCTCTGGGGCCAACGTCCTGACTTTC. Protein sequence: CASSSPDSTSGANVLTF.